The 15 T cell receptor beta chains reported below all come from one sample, sequenced in a study of T cell changes during pregnancy in multiple sclerosis. The repertoire was sequenced with immunoSEQ multiplex PCR; TCRdb's copy has only in-frame clones and lacks some. This table holds tens of thousands of clones, approximately 93% found once. The sequencing used CD8+ T cells from peripheral blood mononuclear cells, collected in the third trimester of pregnancy. These receptors came from a female donor with multiple sclerosis, enrolled in a pregnancy study.

V gene TRBV25-1 combines with J gene TRBJ1-3; D remains unclear. The CDR3 length is 14 residues. CDR1 and CDR2 (germline): MGHDK, SYGVNS. V was clipped by 3 bases and J by 0 bases, with 6 bases between them. DNA of the CDR3: TGTGCCAGCAGTGAGCTGAGCTCTGGAAACACCATATATTTT. It codes for CASSELSSGNTIYF.

As regards this clone: The germline gene is not matched at one end of the junction; a read error may be the cause. The chain couples TRBV15 to TRBJ2-3, with TRBD2 as a possible D gene (6 bases). Germline assignment: CDR1 LNHNV and CDR2 YYDKDF (reference sequence). The CDR3 spans 13 residues. For the CDR3, the DNA is TGTGCCACTAGCACGGGGGGCACAGATACGCAGTATTTT. Amino acid sequence: CATSTGGTDTQYF.

The rearrangement joins TRBV14 to TRBJ2-7; a weak D match, TRBD2 (5 bases). Germline-derived CDR1 and CDR2 are SGHDN and FVKESK. Deletions cut 6 bases from V and 3 bases from J, with 9 bases between. The CDR3 is made up of 12 amino acids. This chain's CDR3 is CASSQRGYEQYF. CDR3 bases: TGTGCCAGCAGTCAACGGGGCTACGAGCAGTACTTC.

This chain links TRBV6-5 with TRBJ1-1; 10 nucleotides align to TRBD1. The CDR3 totals 16 residues. Trimming at V came to 2 bases and at J to 3 bases, leaving 6 bases not matched to a gene. The germline CDR1 and CDR2 sequences are MNHEY and SVGAGI. CDR3: CASSYRDRGADTEAFF. The DNA for the CDR3 is TGTGCCAGCAGTTACCGGGACAGGGGTGCGGACACTGAAGCTTTCTTT.

This rearrangement joins TRBV27 to TRBJ2-1, with D uncertain. Trimming removed 5 bases at V and 2 bases at J, with 7 bases between. Per the germline V gene, CDR1 is MNHEY and CDR2 is SMNVEV (reference sequence). This CDR3 spans 13 amino acids. The CDR3 loop is CASSPQAYNEQFF. The CDR3 DNA reads as TGTGCCAGCAGTCCGCAGGCCTACAATGAGCAGTTCTTC.

There are a few counts of this clone. The gene calls are TRBV7-9 and TRBJ1-1; tentative D call: TRBD1 (5 bases). The CDR3 has 12 amino acids. Germline V lookup: CDR1 SEHNR, CDR2 FQNEAQ (reference sequence). V gave up 5 bases and J gave up 5 bases, with 9 bases separating them. CDR3 amino acids: CASSPQGTEAFF. CDR3 nucleotides: TGTGCCAGCAGCCCCCAGGGTACTGAAGCTTTCTTT.

This chain uses TRBV5-1 with TRBJ2-1; the match to TRBD2 covers 9 bases. The CDR3 is 18 amino acids. CDR1 SGHRS and CDR2 YFSETQ come from the germline V gene. Unmatched junction bases numbered 13, after V lost 0 bases and J lost 6 bases. The CDR3 loop reads CASSLAVVAGERGNEQFF. The CDR3 coding sequence is TGCGCCAGCAGCTTGGCTGTTGTAGCGGGAGAACGGGGCAATGAGCAGTTCTTC.

The chain joins TRBV7-9 to TRBJ1-1; perhaps TRBD1 as D (5 bases). Germline CDR1 and CDR2: SEHNR and FQNEAQ (reference sequence). V lost 8 bases, J lost 1 base, and 11 bases lay in between. There are 13 residues in the CDR3. CDR3 in amino acids: CASASRGNTEAFF. Written as DNA, the CDR3 is TGTGCCAGCGCCTCTAGGGGGAACACTGAAGCTTTCTTT.

The chain combines TRBV7-3 with TRBJ2-3; TRBD2 aligns across 7 bases. The CDR3 loop spans 15 amino acids. CDR1 and CDR2 (germline): SGHTA, FQGTGA. V gave up 5 bases and J gave up 0 bases; unmatched junction bases: 5. CDR3 loop: CASSQGLLSTDTQYF. CDR3 bases: TGTGCCAGCAGCCAGGGACTACTCAGCACAGATACGCAGTATTTT.

V gene TRBV4-3 combines with J gene TRBJ1-1, with D possibly matching TRBD1 (5 bases). Germline loops: CDR1 LGHNA, CDR2 YSLEER. The CDR3 spans 15 residues. Trimming removed 0 bases from V and 1 base from J, with 9 bases in between. CDR3 in amino acids: CASSQEGQKNTEAFF. In DNA, the CDR3 is TGCGCCAGCAGCCAAGAGGGGCAGAAGAACACTGAAGCTTTCTTT.

The chain employs TRBV30 and TRBJ2-1; D possibly corresponds to TRBD2 (5 bases). Germline V CDR1 and CDR2: GTSNPN, SVGIG (reference sequence). Trimming took off 0 bases at V and 4 bases at J, with 10 bases between the two ends. The CDR3 contains 14 residues. The CDR3 region is CAWSVGSGYNEQFF. In DNA, the CDR3 is TGTGCCTGGAGTGTAGGCAGCGGTTACAATGAGCAGTTCTTC.

The chain joins TRBV7-2 to TRBJ2-7; 9 bases line up with TRBD1. CDR1 and CDR2 from the germline V gene are SGHTA and FQGNSA. This CDR3 spans 14 amino acids. V was clipped by 5 bases and J by 5 bases; unmatched bases: 7. CDR3 sequence: CASSPPRTGDEQYF. The CDR3 DNA reads as TGTGCCAGCAGCCCTCCTCGGACAGGGGACGAGCAGTACTTC.

This chain links TRBV27 with TRBJ1-4; 9 bases fit TRBD1. There are 16 residues in the CDR3. V gave up 6 bases and J gave up 0 bases; unmatched junction bases: 5. CDR1 and CDR2 from the germline V gene are MNHEY and SMNVEV (reference sequence). The CDR3 bases are TGTGCCAGCAGCCTCACAGGGGGCACAACTAATGAAAAACTGTTTTTT. Its translation: CASSLTGGTTNEKLFF.

The chain has TRBV19 and TRBJ2-3, with 12 bases lining up with TRBD2. Germline V gene sequence: CDR1 LNHDA, CDR2 SQIVND (reference sequence). The trim removed 5 bases at V and 0 bases at J, leaving 12 bases unmatched. This CDR3 has 19 amino acids. The CDR3 is CASSPRLAGDGGSTDTQYF. In nucleotides, the CDR3 is TGTGCCAGTAGTCCTAGACTAGCGGGAGATGGTGGCAGCACAGATACGCAGTATTTT.

The table lists this clone with a few counts. The genes are TRBV5-1 and TRBJ1-1; D is possibly TRBD1 (5 bases). CDR3 size: 14 residues. CDR1 is SGHRS, CDR2 YFSETQ, per germline. V dropped 4 bases and J dropped 3 bases, with 13 bases sitting between them. The CDR3 coding sequence is TGCGCCAGCAGCCCGACAGCCGTTGACACTGAAGCTTTCTTT. This gives the protein CASSPTAVDTEAFF.